One T cell receptor beta chain is described in this entry. Its antigen is still unknown. No ophthalmopathy progression within 18 months constituted stable Graves' hyperthyroidism. Reasons for excluding patients were uncontrolled infection, other autoimmune disease, pregnancy or lactation. This sample stems from a study of T cells in Graves' hyperthyroidism and ophthalmopathy. The study's findings and limits: Most thyroid clonotypes expanded above 0.001 were also detected in blood.

V gave up 7 bases and J gave up 0 bases; unmatched junction bases: 6. The CDR3 length is 15 residues. The germline CDR1 and CDR2 sequences are MDHEN and SYDVKM. Amplification of TCR beta CDR3 regions was performed using RNA transcripts as template. The HTBI primer set was used in a first-round RT-PCR of the TCR CDR3. A single record per CDR3 protein comes from TCRdb applying MiXCR to the multiplex PCR reads. Seen here are some 440,000 distinct CDR3 sequences, more than 15% observed once, and the top ten hold 7.7%. The V and J genes are TRBV28 and TRBJ1-3; 7 nucleotides match TRBD1. This receptor was taken from a woman in her late teens or twenties with Graves' hyperthyroidism. Material for sequencing was blood. CDR3 DNA sequence: TGTGCCAGCAAAAGGGGACAGAGCTCTGGAAACACCATATATTTT. This encodes CASKRGQSSGNTIYF.